This T cell receptor (beta chain) derives from a study of blood T cell repertoires in COVID-19. Across the whole study: The United States, Italy and Spain provided the acute and convalescent COVID-19 samples. The analysed material was cDNA or gDNA that came from T cells, B-cell-depleted T cells, or PBMCs.

Authors' data handling: It was from reference gene primer amplification that nucleated cell counts were estimated. Data came from immunoSEQ multiplex PCR; TCRdb stores just in-frame clones and leaves some out. Clone size and the V and J calls come from that table; the DNA yielded D and trimming. The sample lists under 200,000 clones, under 85% occurring once. Trimming cost V 6 bases and J 7 bases; bases outside gene matches: 7. This CDR3 has 13 amino acids. The sample comprised peripheral blood. The origin of this receptor is a man aged 60-69 years who had recovered from COVID-19. This rearrangement joins TRBV12-3 or TRBV12-4 to TRBJ1-2, with 8 bases identical to TRBD1. The CDR3 coding sequence is TGTGCCAGCAGACCGACAGGGGAAAGTGGCTACACCTTC. This sequence encodes CASRPTGESGYTF.